The TCR beta chain described here comes from a study of CD8 T cells in Susac syndrome. Random hexamers primed reverse transcription of about 0.5 to 1 ug RNA. TCRdb reprocessed the immunoSEQ multiplex PCR reads via MiXCR and lists one record per CDR3 protein. The sample consists of about 280,000 distinct CDR3 sequences, more than 75% of them appearing once. The CDR3 is 15 residues long. Germline CDR1 SGHRS, CDR2 YFSETQ. The V end was cut by 4 bases, the J end by 0 bases, with 11 bases between. The sequenced material came from CD8+ T cells from PBMCs. The chain joins TRBV5-1 to TRBJ2-1, with a weak D call TRBD2 (6 bases). The origin of this receptor is a human donor with multiple sclerosis. The CDR3 DNA is TGCGCCAGCAGCCGCCGAGCGGGCTCCTACAATGAGCAGTTCTTC. Translation gives CASSRRAGSYNEQFF.